Each of the 32 T cell receptor beta chains below was sequenced from the same sample in a study of T cells in localized non-small cell lung cancer. Profiled with immunoSEQ multiplex PCR; TCRdb holds only in-frame clones, not every one. The sample lists 50,000 to 60,000 clones, more than 75% occurring once. The sequencing used PBMCs, collected before any cancer treatment. These receptors all stem from a female donor with stage II lung adenocarcinoma.

This clone appeared a single time. The J gene is TRBJ2-2, the V gene TRBV7-9; tentative D call: TRBD1 (6 bases). This CDR3 contains 15 residues. V shed 6 bases and J shed 4 bases, with 15 bases lying between them. Germline V CDR1 and CDR2: SEHNR, FQNEAQ (reference sequence). The CDR3 spells CASRLQGWGTGELFF. The CDR3 nucleotides read TGTGCCAGCAGATTACAGGGCTGGGGCACCGGGGAGCTGTTTTTT.

This CDR3 is CASRSTGGQTYEQYF. DNA of the CDR3: TGTGCCAGCAGATCCACCGGGGGGCAGACCTACGAGCAGTACTTC. The chain combines TRBV7-6 with TRBJ2-7, with D possibly matching TRBD2 (7 bases). The V gene lost 6 bases and the J gene lost 2 bases, with 17 bases spanning the gap. CDR1 is SGHVS and CDR2 is FNYEAQ in the germline V gene. The length of the CDR3 is 15 residues.

This clone occurred a few times. The chain recombines TRBV7-8 with TRBJ1-6, with D perhaps matching TRBD1 (6 bases). This CDR3 contains 14 residues. Germline-derived CDR1 and CDR2 are SGHVS and FQNEAQ. Trimming took off 1 base at V and 9 bases at J, with 10 bases between the two ends. The CDR3 region is CASSLGDRFSPLHF. CDR3 DNA sequence: TGTGCCAGCAGCTTAGGTGACAGGTTTTCACCCCTCCACTTT.

The chain joins TRBV7-9 to TRBJ1-2, with D unresolved. The CDR3 totals 14 residues. The germline V and J ends were trimmed by 1 base and 4 bases, with 10 bases remaining between them. CDR1 and CDR2 (germline): SEHNR, FQNEAQ (reference sequence). In DNA form, the CDR3 reads TGTGCCAGCAGCTTAGAGGGCAGCGCCTATGGCTACACCTTC. This sequence encodes CASSLEGSAYGYTF.

In regard to this clone: The junction does not match germline at one end; this may be a read error. This chain uses TRBV19 with TRBJ1-1; D unresolved. Germline V gives CDR1 LNHDA, CDR2 SQIVND (reference sequence). The CDR3 is made up of 15 amino acids. The CDR3 loop reads CASSIGRTVNAEAFF. Written as DNA, the CDR3 is TGTGCCAGTAGTATAGGGAGGACCGTGAACGCTGAAGCTTTCTTT.

The rearrangement uses TRBV19 and TRBJ2-1; TRBD2 might be the D (7 bases). Germline V lookup: CDR1 LNHDA, CDR2 SQIVND (reference sequence). The CDR3 covers 14 residues. The V end was cut by 9 bases, the J end by 8 bases, with 20 bases between. The chain's CDR3 is CASNSGLRQDEQFF. The CDR3 DNA reads as TGTGCCAGCAATAGCGGGCTTAGACAGGATGAGCAGTTCTTC. The full variable domain, with the rest looked up from reference TRBV19 and TRBJ2-1, is DGGITQSPKYLFRKEGQNVTLSCEQNLNHDAMYWYRQDPGQGLRLIYYSQIVNDFQKGDIAEGYSVSREKKESFPLTVTSAQKNPTAFYLCASNSGLRQDEQFFGPGTRLTVL.

This chain joins TRBV27 and TRBJ1-2; D is perhaps TRBD1 (6 bases). The length of the CDR3 is 15 residues. The V end was cut by 6 bases, the J end by 8 bases, with 22 bases between. Germline CDR1 and CDR2: MNHEY and SMNVEV (reference sequence). The DNA of the CDR3 is TGTGCCAGCAGGAAACAGGGCCGAAGTGCCGGGGGCTACACCTTC. It specifies CASRKQGRSAGGYTF.

CDR3 sequence (DNA): TGTGCCAGCAGTCGCCCGGACAGTTCCTTCGTCTCCTACAATGAGCAGTTCTTC. Translated: CASSRPDSSFVSYNEQFF. The chain couples TRBV11-2 to TRBJ2-1, with D possibly TRBD1 on 6 matching bases. This CDR3 region has 18 residues. Trimming cost V 6 bases and J 0 bases, with 21 bases left between them. Germline V gene sequence: CDR1 SGHAT, CDR2 FQNNGV.

On this clone: The junction shows a germline mismatch at one end, possibly a read error. This rearrangement joins TRBV6-1 to TRBJ2-2, with 11 bases fitting TRBD2. CDR3 length equals 14 residues. Germline CDR1 reads MNHNS; CDR2 reads SASEGT. The CDR3 loop is CASSIAGGTAELFF. CDR3 DNA sequence: TGTGCCAGCAGTATAGCGGGGGGGACCGCGGAGCTGTTTTTT.

This chain links TRBV30 with TRBJ2-1, with D tentatively TRBD2 (6 bases). From germline, CDR1 is GTSNPN and CDR2 SVGIG (reference sequence). The CDR3 totals 11 residues. This CDR3 reads CARGRGTEQFF. In DNA form, the CDR3 reads TGTGCACGGGGCCGGGGGACTGAGCAGTTCTTC. Full variable domain (outside the CDR3, taken from reference TRBV30 and TRBJ2-1): SQTIHQWPATLVQPVGSPLSLECTVEGTSNPNLYWYRQAAGRGLQLLFYSVGIGQISSEVPQNLSASRPQDRQFILSSKKLLLSDSGFYLCARGRGTEQFFGPGTRLTVL.

The CDR3 sequence: CAISEPRDPDTQYF. DNA of the CDR3: TGTGCCATCAGTGAACCAAGAGACCCAGATACGCAGTATTTT. The chain couples TRBV10-3 to TRBJ2-3; D not resolved. Germline-derived CDR1 and CDR2 are ENHRY and SYGVKD. V was clipped by 3 bases and J by 4 bases, with 11 bases between them. The CDR3 is made up of 14 amino acids.

The genes are TRBV2 and TRBJ1-3; maybe TRBD1 (6 bases). Germline CDR1 SNHLY, CDR2 FYNNEI. Trimming stripped 10 bases from V and 0 bases from J, with 16 bases between. The CDR3 has 15 amino acids. The chain's CDR3 is CATCRDIVSGNTIYF. DNA for the CDR3: TGTGCCACCTGTAGGGACATCGTCTCTGGAAACACCATATATTTT.

V usage is TRBV19 and J usage is TRBJ2-1; 8 nucleotides line up with TRBD1. With 5 bases clipped from V and 4 bases from J, the junction kept 4 bases outside the gene matches. Germline assignment: CDR1 LNHDA and CDR2 SQIVND (reference sequence). CDR3 length: 14 amino acids. The CDR3 nucleotides read TGTGCCAGTAGTCGCAGGACAGGGTACAATGAGCAGTTCTTC. Its translation: CASSRRTGYNEQFF.

The CDR3 coding sequence is TGTGCCTGGAGTTTAGGACAGGGTCGTGCAGATACGCAGTATTTT. Translation gives CAWSLGQGRADTQYF. V is TRBV30 and J is TRBJ2-3, with 8 bases fitting TRBD1. The CDR3 is 15 residues long. In germline, CDR1 is GTSNPN, CDR2 SVGIG (reference sequence). The V and J ends lost 2 bases and 4 bases, in that order; junction bases with no gene match: 8. Drawing the rest from reference TRBV30 and TRBJ2-3, the complete variable domain is SQTIHQWPATLVQPVGSPLSLECTVEGTSNPNLYWYRQAAGRGLQLLFYSVGIGQISSEVPQNLSASRPQDRQFILSSKKLLLSDSGFYLCAWSLGQGRADTQYFGPGTRLTVL.

The chain links TRBV6-5 to TRBJ1-3; tentative D call: TRBD1 (6 bases). V was pared by 4 bases and J by 3 bases, with 16 bases between. Germline loops: CDR1 MNHEY, CDR2 SVGAGI. The CDR3 is made up of 16 amino acids. CDR3 in DNA: TGTGCCAGCAGTTCTTACAGGGTCGGAATTGGAAACACCATATATTTT. It is translated as CASSSYRVGIGNTIYF.

The chain uses TRBV7-3 and TRBJ2-3; 11 nucleotides align to TRBD2. V gave up 2 bases and J gave up 1 base; unmatched junction bases: 11. CDR3 length equals 19 residues. In germline, CDR1 is SGHTA, CDR2 FQGTGA. CDR3 in amino acids: CASSLLGFLAGGGTDTQYF. The CDR3, as DNA: TGTGCCAGCAGCTTATTGGGGTTTCTAGCGGGGGGCGGCACAGATACGCAGTATTTT.

The chain is built from TRBV6-1 and TRBJ1-2; D not certain. This CDR3 comprises 15 residues. Germline V gives CDR1 MNHNS, CDR2 SASEGT. V was cut by 5 bases and J by 0 bases, with 13 bases left in between. CDR3 nucleotide sequence: TGTGCCAGCAGTAGGTCAGAACTAACTAACTATGGCTACACCTTC. Translated, it gives CASSRSELTNYGYTF.

As for this clone: Other nucleotide sequences from this sample produce the same CDR3. The chain uses TRBV2 and TRBJ1-5, with D unresolved. CDR3 size: 15 residues. The germline V gene has CDR1 SNHLY and CDR2 FYNNEI. Trimming stripped 0 bases from V and 6 bases from J, with 12 bases between. The CDR3 reads CASSEARGAGQPQHF. CDR3 nucleotide sequence: TGTGCCAGCAGTGAAGCGCGGGGAGCCGGTCAGCCCCAGCATTTT.

In nucleotides, the CDR3 is TGTGCCCCAGCAGCGATATGGTCAACTAATGAAAAACTGTTTTTT. It is translated as CAPAAIWSTNEKLFF. V gene TRBV21-1 combines with J gene TRBJ1-4. TRBV21-1 is labeled a pseudogene. This CDR3 spans 15 amino acids.

This clone was recorded only once. V and J are TRBV19 and TRBJ1-1; TRBD1 might be the D (5 bases). The V gene lost 8 bases and the J gene lost 0 bases, with 10 bases spanning the gap. Germline V gives CDR1 LNHDA, CDR2 SQIVND (reference sequence). The CDR3 is made up of 13 amino acids. This CDR3 reads CASHIRVNTEAFF. Here the CDR3 DNA reads TGTGCCAGTCATATCAGGGTGAACACTGAAGCTTTCTTT. The variable domain in full, completed from reference TRBV19 and TRBJ1-1, reads DGGITQSPKYLFRKEGQNVTLSCEQNLNHDAMYWYRQDPGQGLRLIYYSQIVNDFQKGDIAEGYSVSREKKESFPLTVTSAQKNPTAFYLCASHIRVNTEAFFGQGTRLTVV.

This clone was seen only a few times. The V gene is TRBV7-3, the J gene TRBJ2-7; TRBD2 might be the D (6 bases). Germline V gives CDR1 SGHTA, CDR2 FQGTGA. The V and J ends lost 4 bases and 5 bases respectively, with 15 bases between them. CDR3 length: 14 residues. The CDR3 loop is CASSSQPGGNEQYF. DNA for the CDR3: TGTGCCAGCAGCTCCCAGCCAGGAGGGAACGAGCAGTACTTC.

The chain has TRBV13 and TRBJ1-4; D is ambiguous. Germline loops: CDR1 PRHDT, CDR2 FYEKMQ (reference sequence). This CDR3 region has 13 residues. The V end was cut by 4 bases, the J end by 7 bases, with 10 bases between. The CDR3 region is CASSWGMVEKLFF. The CDR3 region has the DNA TGTGCCAGCAGCTGGGGAATGGTTGAAAAACTGTTTTTT.

This chain links TRBV6-1 with TRBJ2-3, with D maybe TRBD2 (5 bases). V lost 4 bases to trimming and J lost 0 bases, with 8 bases between them. This CDR3 spans 14 amino acids. Per germline, CDR1 MNHNS and CDR2 SASEGT. The CDR3 DNA reads TGTGCCAGCAGTGCAACTAGGAGCACAGATACGCAGTATTTT. Translated: CASSATRSTDTQYF.

J is TRBJ1-1 and V is TRBV25-1, with D maybe TRBD1 (6 bases). V was cut by 4 bases and J by 5 bases, with 14 bases left in between. Germline CDR1 reads MGHDK; CDR2 reads SYGVNS. The CDR3 runs to 14 residues. For the CDR3, the DNA is TGTGCCAGCAGTGTTGCCAGGGGAGAGACTGAAGCTTTCTTT. The encoded protein is CASSVARGETEAFF.

The V gene is TRBV2, the J gene TRBJ1-2; the match to TRBD1 covers 12 bases. Per germline, CDR1 SNHLY and CDR2 FYNNEI. This CDR3 comprises 16 residues. The ends lost 8 bases at V and 4 bases at J; junction bases unmatched: 11. The CDR3 bases are TGTGCCAGCTCTGGGACAGGGGGCATCGGAAGCTATGGCTACACCTTC. This translates into CASSGTGGIGSYGYTF.

V usage is TRBV11-2 and J usage is TRBJ2-1, with no clear D. The germline gives CDR1 SGHAT, CDR2 FQNNGV. The V and J ends lost 0 bases and 9 bases respectively, with 12 bases between them. This CDR3 comprises 14 residues. CDR3 residues: CASSLEFLLSEQFF. The CDR3 bases are TGTGCCAGCAGCTTAGAATTCCTGCTCAGTGAGCAGTTCTTC.

V gene TRBV19 combines with J gene TRBJ1-1; 7 bases are shared with TRBD1. CDR1 is LNHDA and CDR2 is SQIVND in the germline V gene (reference sequence). This CDR3 has 14 amino acids. J gave up 8 bases and V 1 base, and 7 bases lay outside the gene matches. The CDR3 DNA sequence: TGTGCCAGTAGTATAGTTACAGGGGAAGGGGAAGCTTTCTTT. Translation gives CASSIVTGEGEAFF.

The chain is built from TRBV7-9 and TRBJ1-6; perhaps TRBD1 as D (5 bases). Germline lookup yields CDR1 SEHNR and CDR2 FQNEAQ (reference sequence). V was cut by 5 bases and J by 11 bases, with 19 bases left in between. The CDR3 is 15 residues long. The CDR3: CASSERGEALTPLHF. CDR3 in DNA: TGTGCCAGCAGCGAAAGGGGAGAGGCACTCACACCCCTCCACTTT. Based on the CDR3 plus reference TRBV7-9 and TRBJ1-6, the full variable domain is DTGVSQNPRHKITKRGQNVTFRCDPISEHNRLYWYRQTLGQGPEFLTYFQNEAQLEKSRLLSDRFSAERPKGSFSTLEIQRTEQGDSAMYLCASSERGEALTPLHFGNGTRLTVT.

The rearrangement uses TRBV5-4 and TRBJ1-2, with D perhaps TRBD1 (5 bases). This CDR3 comprises 14 residues. Trimming removed 0 bases from V and 5 bases from J, with 11 bases in between. The germline gives CDR1 SGHNT, CDR2 YYREEE (reference sequence). The CDR3 here is CASSLAAKGYGYTF. The CDR3 DNA reads as TGTGCCAGCAGCTTGGCCGCGAAGGGGTATGGCTACACCTTC.

The sample holds one count of this clone. The chain has TRBV11-2 and TRBJ2-7; 8 positions match TRBD2. The CDR3 spans 14 residues. The V segment lost 1 base and the J segment 4 bases; nucleotides outside the gene matches: 3. Germline lookup yields CDR1 SGHAT and CDR2 FQNNGV. The CDR3 DNA reads TGTGCCAGCAGCTTAGGGACTAGCTCTTACGAGCAGTACTTC. Its protein is CASSLGTSSYEQYF.

This chain uses TRBV21-1 with TRBJ1-1; TRBD1, the table's D call, was not compared with the DNA. TRBV21-1 has pseudogene status. The CDR3 consists of 13 residues. For the CDR3, the DNA is TGTGCCAGCCGGGGACAGGGCGGAACTGAAGCTTTCTTT. The encoded protein is CASRGQGGTEAFF.

V is TRBV20-1 and J is TRBJ2-3; D unresolved. This CDR3 contains 11 residues. V was cut by 1 base and J by 6 bases, with 5 bases left in between. Germline V gene sequence: CDR1 DFQATT, CDR2 SNEGSKA (reference sequence). The CDR3 nucleotides are TGCAGTGCTAGAGCTGCGGATACGCAGTATTTT. The encoded protein is CSARAADTQYF.